This entry features one TCR beta chain sequence. This sample is part of a study of coeliac disease. The CDR3 loop spans 15 amino acids. After removal of 4 bases from V and 4 bases from J, the junction contained 7 bases not matched to a gene. Germline V gene sequence: CDR1 SGHKS, CDR2 YYEKEE (reference sequence). Cells were frozen in aliquots of 500,000, and one aliquot per fraction was sequenced. Profiling relied on immunoSEQ multiplex PCR, and the TCRdb table lists in-frame clones only, not all of them. The sample includes roughly 8,000 clones, around three fifths seen only once; the top ten take over 7.5%.

The chain employs TRBV5-5 and TRBJ2-1; 8 bases line up with TRBD1. Sequences were obtained from intraepithelial lymphocytes from the gut. The origin of this receptor is a woman aged 60-75 years with celiac disease. For the CDR3, the DNA is TGTGCCAGCAGCCTCCGGGACAGGACATACAATGAGCAGTTCTTC. Translation: CASSLRDRTYNEQFF. The full variable domain, rest sourced from reference TRBV5-5 and TRBJ2-1, is DAGVTQSPTHLIKTRGQQVTLRCSPISGHKSVSWYQQVLGQGPQFIFQYYEKEERGRGNFPDRFSARQFPNYSSELNVNALLLGDSALYLCASSLRDRTYNEQFFGPGTRLTVL.